The 17 T cell receptor beta chains given below trace back to one sample, sequenced in a study of blood T cell repertoires in COVID-19. This table comes from immunoSEQ multiplex PCR, and its TCRdb copy is limited to in-frame clones, with some not included. Here the sample spans nearly 110,000 clones, around four fifths being singletons. The sample consisted of peripheral blood. These receptors were taken from a man aged 65-85 years with acute or convalescent COVID-19.

The chain links TRBV14 to TRBJ1-6; D gene unclear. Germline V CDR1 and CDR2: SGHDN, FVKESK. V was pared by 5 bases and J by 10 bases, with 12 bases between. The CDR3 runs 13 residues. CDR3 bases: TGTGCCAGCAGCTTTGCCCCGAGGTCACCCCTCCACTTT. Translating gives CASSFAPRSPLHF.

The V and J genes are TRBV18 and TRBJ2-1; 7 nucleotides line up with TRBD1. Germline lookup yields CDR1 KGHSH and CDR2 LQKENI. The CDR3 is 16 amino acids. V shed 3 bases and J 6 bases; nucleotides not matched to a gene: 11. CDR3 sequence: CASSPAAGQDSNEQFF. CDR3 in DNA: TGTGCCAGCTCACCGGCCGCCGGACAGGATTCCAATGAGCAGTTCTTC. Full variable domain (remainder filled in from reference TRBV18 and TRBJ2-1): NAGVMQNPRHLVRRRGQEARLRCSPMKGHSHVYWYRQLPEEGLKFMVYLQKENIIDESGMPKERFSAEFPKEGPSILRIQQVVRGDSAAYFCASSPAAGQDSNEQFFGPGTRLTVL.

The chain couples TRBV5-4 to TRBJ1-5; 8 nucleotides agree with TRBD1. V gave up 4 bases and J gave up 0 bases; unmatched junction bases: 3. There are 15 residues in the CDR3. The V gene's germline CDR1 is SGHNT and CDR2 YYREEE (reference sequence). The CDR3 DNA reads TGTGCCAGCAGCACAGGGGGGGATAGCAATCAGCCCCAGCATTTT. This encodes CASSTGGDSNQPQHF.

V gene TRBV6-1 combines with J gene TRBJ2-1, with D hard to call. CDR1 and CDR2 (germline): MNHNS, SASEGT. The CDR3 length is 12 residues. The V end was cut by 3 bases, the J end by 7 bases, with 7 bases between. The CDR3 DNA follows: TGTGCCAGCAGTGACCTAACGAATGAGCAGTTCTTC. Translated: CASSDLTNEQFF.

This clone appeared once. The J gene is TRBJ2-6, the V gene TRBV3-1 (or the pseudogene TRBV3-2); tentative D call: TRBD2 (6 bases). V shed 4 bases and J shed 2 bases, with 15 bases lying between them. The germline gives CDR1 LGHDT, CDR2 YNNKEL (reference sequence). The CDR3 extends over 17 amino acids. CDR3 nucleotide sequence: TGTGCCAGCAGCCCTGACAAGGGGAGGACTGGGGCCAACGTCCTGACTTTC. This gives the protein CASSPDKGRTGANVLTF.

J is TRBJ1-2 and V is TRBV7-9, with D perhaps matching TRBD1 (6 bases). With 3 bases removed from V and 6 bases from J, the gap between germline ends came to 20 bases. The germline V gene encodes CDR1 SEHNR and CDR2 FQNEAQ (reference sequence). The CDR3 is 16 amino acids. CDR3 protein: CASSFSGQMKSNGYTF. In nucleotides, the CDR3 is TGTGCCAGCAGCTTTAGTGGACAGATGAAAAGTAATGGCTACACCTTC.

This chain joins TRBV5-4 and TRBJ2-7; possible D gene TRBD2, 5 bases. CDR1 and CDR2 from the germline V gene are SGHNT and YYREEE (reference sequence). The V gene lost 4 bases and the J gene lost 2 bases, with 13 bases spanning the gap. This CDR3 has 14 amino acids. CDR3 residues: CASSLGLKAYEQYF. CDR3 nucleotide sequence: TGTGCCAGCAGCCTAGGACTGAAAGCCTACGAGCAGTACTTC.

V and J are TRBV19 and TRBJ1-4; TRBD1 might be the D (6 bases). V lost 10 bases, J lost 2 bases, and 17 bases lay in between. The CDR3 contains 15 residues. Germline assignment: CDR1 LNHDA and CDR2 SQIVND (reference sequence). The DNA for the CDR3 is TGTGCCACCTCTAGGTCCAGGGGCACTAATGAAAAACTGTTTTTT. It yields the protein CATSRSRGTNEKLFF.

The table lists this clone with a count of one. V is TRBV18 and J is TRBJ1-4, with 9 bases fitting TRBD1. CDR1 KGHSH and CDR2 LQKENI come from the germline V gene. V lost 5 bases to trimming and J lost 8 bases; unmatched junction nucleotides: 6. The CDR3 is 14 residues long. This CDR3 is CASSSTGGVEKLFF. The CDR3 nucleotides read TGTGCCAGCTCATCGACAGGGGGAGTCGAAAAACTGTTTTTT.

This clone turned up a few times. The J gene is TRBJ2-3, the V gene TRBV7-2; 7 bases agree with TRBD2. V lost 5 bases to trimming and J lost 3 bases; unmatched junction nucleotides: 8. The CDR3 totals 15 residues. CDR1 SGHTA and CDR2 FQGNSA come from the germline V gene. CDR3 loop: CASSPWGGSTDTQYF. CDR3 DNA: TGTGCCAGCAGCCCCTGGGGGGGTTCTACAGATACGCAGTATTTT.

The V call is TRBV5-1, the J call TRBJ2-2; a possible D gene is TRBD2 (5 bases). Germline loops: CDR1 SGHRS, CDR2 YFSETQ. Trimming stripped 0 bases from V and 1 base from J, with 10 bases between. The CDR3 covers 16 residues. The DNA for the CDR3 is TGCGCCAGCAGCTTGGCGGCCAGCGGGAACACCGGGGAGCTGTTTTTT. Translated: CASSLAASGNTGELFF.

J is TRBJ2-3 and V is TRBV5-1; the match to TRBD1 covers 7 bases. The CDR3 loop spans 13 amino acids. The V gene's germline CDR1 is SGHRS and CDR2 YFSETQ. With 2 bases clipped from V and 3 bases from J, the junction kept 0 bases outside the gene matches. As DNA, the CDR3 is TGCGCCAGCAGCTTACAGGGGACAGATACGCAGTATTTT. Translated: CASSLQGTDTQYF. Together with reference TRBV5-1 and TRBJ2-3, the CDR3 gives the full variable domain: KAGVTQTPRYLIKTRGQQVTLSCSPISGHRSVSWYQQTPGQGLQFLFEYFSETQRNKGNFPGRFSGRQFSNSRSEMNVSTLELGDSALYLCASSLQGTDTQYFGPGTRLTVL.

This clone was detected once. The V gene is TRBV19, the J gene TRBJ2-2; D is possibly TRBD1 (6 bases). Trimming took 7 bases from V and 4 from J, leaving 13 bases between them. CDR3 size: 14 residues. Germline-derived CDR1 and CDR2 are LNHDA and SQIVND (reference sequence). CDR3 sequence: CASTTGYPTGELFF. CDR3 in DNA: TGTGCCAGTACAACAGGGTACCCCACCGGGGAGCTGTTTTTT.

The gene calls are TRBV12-3 or TRBV12-4 and TRBJ1-2; the D gene is possibly TRBD1 (5 bases). This CDR3 contains 13 residues. Trimming removed 6 bases from V and 7 bases from J, with 15 bases in between. CDR3 residues: CASSLTDERGYTF. In DNA form, the CDR3 reads TGTGCCAGCAGCTTGACAGACGAGCGTGGCTACACCTTC.

The chain has TRBV7-9 and TRBJ2-1, with TRBD2 matching over 15 bases. Germline loops: CDR1 SEHNR, CDR2 FQNEAQ (reference sequence). V gave up 3 bases and J gave up 7 bases; unmatched junction bases: 10. There are 18 residues in the CDR3. The CDR3 loop is CASSFPGLAGGAGNEQFF. In DNA, the CDR3 is TGTGCCAGCAGCTTCCCCGGACTAGCGGGGGGGGCAGGAAATGAGCAGTTCTTC.

This chain connects TRBV11-2 to TRBJ1-4; possibly TRBD1 for D (6 bases). Trimming left V 4 bases short and J 5 bases short, with 14 bases between. Germline CDR1 is SGHAT and CDR2 is FQNNGV. The CDR3 has 15 residues. This chain's CDR3 is CASSSSDSGNEKLFF. CDR3 in DNA: TGTGCCAGCAGCTCCTCGGACAGTGGAAATGAAAAACTGTTTTTT.

V and J are TRBV5-6 and TRBJ1-5; the D is unclear. Between the trimmed V and J ends, which lost 0 bases and 4 bases, there was a span of 11 bases. This CDR3 is built from 15 residues. The germline V gene encodes CDR1 SGHDT and CDR2 YYEEEE. This chain's CDR3 is CASSLVSSDNQPQHF. The DNA for the CDR3 is TGTGCCAGCAGCTTGGTATCGTCAGATAATCAGCCCCAGCATTTT.